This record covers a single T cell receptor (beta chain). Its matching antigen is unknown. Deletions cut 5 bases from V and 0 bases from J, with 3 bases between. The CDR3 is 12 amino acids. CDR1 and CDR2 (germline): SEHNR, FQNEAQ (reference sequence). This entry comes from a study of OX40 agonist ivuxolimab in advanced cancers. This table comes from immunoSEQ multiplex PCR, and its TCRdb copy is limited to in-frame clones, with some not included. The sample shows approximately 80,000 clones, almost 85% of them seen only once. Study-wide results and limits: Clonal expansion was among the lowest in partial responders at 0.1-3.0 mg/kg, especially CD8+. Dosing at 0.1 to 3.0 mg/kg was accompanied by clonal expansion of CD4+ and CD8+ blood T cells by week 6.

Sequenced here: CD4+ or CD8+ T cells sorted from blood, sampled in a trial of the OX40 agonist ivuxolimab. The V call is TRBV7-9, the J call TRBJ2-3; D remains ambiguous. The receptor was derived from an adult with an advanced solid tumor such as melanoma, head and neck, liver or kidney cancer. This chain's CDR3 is CASSQSTDTQYF. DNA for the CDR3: TGTGCCAGCAGCCAGAGCACAGATACGCAGTATTTT.